The T cell receptor (beta chain) under discussion was sequenced for a study of cytomegalovirus exposure and HLA in healthy donors. Healthy bone marrow donors supplied every sample. This clone was counted only a few times. PCR amplification relied on 60 Vbeta primers (plus 13 Jbeta primers). Clones were read by immunoSEQ multiplex PCR, and TCRdb kept only the in-frame ones, dropping some. The table lists about 160,000 clones, roughly three quarters of them singletons. Sequencing was carried out using PBMCs. This clonotype was obtained from a human donor in good health.

CDR3 loop: CASSLVPGGSTEAFF. The CDR3 nucleotides are TGCGCCAGCAGCTTGGTACCGGGGGGGTCCACTGAAGCTTTCTTT. The J gene is TRBJ1-1, the V gene TRBV5-1; D is possibly TRBD1 (5 bases). The ends were cut back, 0 bases at V and 4 bases at J, with 13 bases in the middle. The CDR3 has 15 residues. CDR1 is SGHRS and CDR2 is YFSETQ in the germline V gene.